This is a list of T cell receptor beta chains from one sample in a study of cytomegalovirus exposure and HLA in healthy donors. TCRdb keeps only in-frame clones here, not all; method: immunoSEQ multiplex PCR. The table has 90,000 to 120,000 clones, approximately 81% seen once. Sequences were obtained from PBMCs. The receptors come from a female donor in good health and CMV-seropositive. Each CDR3 is given with its conserved first and last residue. Fields, in order: J gene, clone size, V gene, D gene, CDR3 protein, CDR3 DNA. The D gene is left open where the match is weak. The listing skips clone size in some rows; elsewhere it reads once, few, many or a size class.

J: TRBJ1-6; size: .; V: TRBV9; D: TRBD1; CDR3: CASSVGDRADSPLHF; DNA: TGTGCCAGCAGCGTAGGAGACAGGGCGGATTCACCCCTCCACTTT
J: TRBJ1-5; size: .; V: TRBV5-1; D: .; CDR3: CASSLSGWGQPQHF; DNA: TGCGCCAGCAGCTTGTCAGGGTGGGGTCAGCCCCAGCATTTT
J: TRBJ2-7; size: .; V: TRBV4-3; D: TRBD2; CDR3: CASSQAASGGFGEQYF; DNA: TGCGCCAGCAGCCAAGCGGCTAGCGGGGGGTTCGGCGAGCAGTACTTC
J: TRBJ2-7; size: .; V: TRBV2; D: TRBD1; CDR3: CASNLTPGTASYEQYF; DNA: TGTGCCAGCAATTTGACTCCCGGGACAGCCAGCTACGAGCAGTACTTC
J: TRBJ1-1; size: once; V: TRBV6-6; D: .; CDR3: CASSYSSTGTEAFF; DNA: TGTGCCAGCAGTTACTCTTCGACAGGCACTGAAGCTTTCTTT
J: TRBJ2-3; size: .; V: TRBV4-3; D: TRBD2; CDR3: CASSLGSGLLLDTQYF; DNA: TGCGCCAGCAGCCTTGGTAGCGGGCTTTTATTAGATACGCAGTATTTT
J: TRBJ1-5; size: .; V: TRBV7-2; D: .; CDR3: CASSLDSRGSPQPQHF; DNA: TGTGCCAGCAGCTTAGACTCGCGGGGATCTCCGCAGCCCCAGCATTTT
J: TRBJ1-2; size: once; V: TRBV4-3; D: TRBD1; CDR3: CASSQDLGVGGVNGYTF; DNA: TGCGCCAGCAGCCAAGATCTAGGGGTAGGGGGCGTAAATGGCTACACCTTC
J: TRBJ1-2; size: few; V: TRBV6-1; D: .; CDR3: CASSEIDSLSYGYTF; DNA: TGTGCCAGCAGTGAAATCGACAGTTTATCCTATGGCTACACCTTC
J: TRBJ2-7; size: once; V: TRBV18; D: TRBD2; CDR3: CASSPPWGQRGDSYEQYF; DNA: TGTGCCAGCTCACCCCCCTGGGGCCAGCGGGGGGACTCCTACGAGCAGTACTTC
J: TRBJ2-1; size: .; V: TRBV6-4; D: TRBD2; CDR3: CASRGLAGVNEQFF; DNA: TGTGCCAGCAGGGGACTAGCGGGAGTGAATGAGCAGTTCTTC
J: TRBJ2-7; size: .; V: TRBV5-1; D: TRBD2; CDR3: CASSLVPGGSYEQYF; DNA: TGCGCCAGCAGCTTGGTACCCGGGGGGTCCTACGAGCAGTACTTC
J: TRBJ1-5; size: .; V: TRBV7-9; D: TRBD1; CDR3: CASSLGQGPYQPQHF; DNA: TGTGCCAGCAGCTTAGGACAGGGGCCGTATCAGCCCCAGCATTTT
J: TRBJ2-2; size: .; V: TRBV19; D: .; CDR3: CASSVTGELFF; DNA: TGTGCCAGTAGCGTCACCGGGGAGCTGTTTTTT
J: TRBJ1-2; size: .; V: TRBV2; D: .; CDR3: CASSVEGVYYGYTF; DNA: TGTGCCAGCAGTGTGGAGGGAGTCTACTATGGCTACACCTTC
J: TRBJ1-6; size: .; V: TRBV7-9; D: TRBD1; CDR3: CASSLAATGGAFNSPLHF; DNA: TGTGCCAGCAGCTTAGCCGCGACAGGGGGCGCGTTCAATTCACCCCTCCACTTT
J: TRBJ2-3; size: .; V: TRBV30; D: TRBD2; CDR3: CAWSVPSGSTDTQYF; DNA: TGTGCCTGGAGTGTTCCTAGCGGGAGTACAGATACGCAGTATTTT
J: TRBJ2-3; size: .; V: TRBV6-1; D: .; CDR3: CASGGLHTDTQYF; DNA: TGTGCCAGCGGTGGACTACACACAGATACGCAGTATTTT
J: TRBJ1-1; size: .; V: TRBV4-1; D: .; CDR3: CASSQEWQVNTEAFF; DNA: TGCGCCAGCAGCCAAGAATGGCAGGTGAACACTGAAGCTTTCTTT
J: TRBJ1-5; size: .; V: TRBV9; D: TRBD1; CDR3: CASSATDRVAQPQHF; DNA: TGTGCCAGCAGCGCGACGGACAGGGTCGCTCAGCCCCAGCATTTT
J: TRBJ2-7; size: .; V: TRBV6-5; D: .; CDR3: CASSYSLGTFHEQYF; DNA: TGTGCCAGCAGTTACTCTCTTGGGACATTCCACGAGCAGTACTTC
J: TRBJ2-7; size: .; V: TRBV7-8; D: .; CDR3: CASSLVRGLSYEQYF; DNA: TGTGCCAGCAGCTTAGTGCGGGGGCTCTCCTACGAGCAGTACTTC
J: TRBJ1-2; size: .; V: TRBV27; D: .; CDR3: CASSLSPDYGYTF; DNA: TGTGCCAGCAGTTTATCCCCAGACTATGGCTACACCTTC
J: TRBJ2-3; size: .; V: TRBV27; D: .; CDR3: CASSLASIRTDTQYF; DNA: TGTGCCAGCAGTTTAGCCAGTATACGCACAGATACGCAGTATTTT
J: TRBJ2-3; size: .; V: TRBV11-2; D: TRBD1; CDR3: CASSLGDRGSTDTQYF; DNA: TGTGCCAGCAGCTTAGGGGACAGGGGGAGCACAGATACGCAGTATTTT
J: TRBJ2-2; size: .; V: TRBV4-2; D: .; CDR3: CASSQAYRDGWNTGELFF; DNA: TGTGCCAGCAGCCAAGCATACAGGGATGGGTGGAACACCGGGGAGCTGTTTTTT
J: TRBJ2-2; size: .; V: TRBV2; D: TRBD2; CDR3: CASSGLAGGSHTGELFF; DNA: TGTGCCAGCAGCGGACTAGCGGGAGGGTCGCACACCGGGGAGCTGTTTTTT
J: TRBJ2-3; size: .; V: TRBV11-3; D: TRBD1; CDR3: CASSLGQGWGNTQYF; DNA: TGTGCCAGCAGCTTGGGACAGGGGTGGGGAAATACGCAGTATTTT
J: TRBJ1-2; size: .; V: TRBV18; D: TRBD1; CDR3: CASSPDRDGYTF; DNA: TGTGCCAGCTCCCCTGACAGGGATGGCTACACCTTC
J: TRBJ1-5; size: .; V: TRBV7-2; D: .; CDR3: CASSPTGNQPQHF; DNA: TGTGCCAGCAGCCCAACGGGCAATCAGCCCCAGCATTTT
J: TRBJ1-4; size: .; V: TRBV6-5; D: .; CDR3: CASSYEHMRTNEKLFF; DNA: TGTGCCAGCAGTTACGAGCATATGAGGACTAATGAAAAACTGTTTTTT
J: TRBJ1-1; size: .; V: TRBV7-6; D: TRBD1; CDR3: CASSLGQFNTEAFF; DNA: TGTGCCAGCAGCTTGGGACAGTTTAACACTGAAGCTTTCTTT
J: TRBJ1-6; size: .; V: TRBV9; D: .; CDR3: CASSEDPRGKGSPLHF; DNA: TGTGCCAGCAGCGAAGACCCACGGGGGAAGGGTTCACCCCTCCACTTT
J: TRBJ2-1; size: .; V: TRBV27; D: TRBD2; CDR3: CASSLRRGAHNEQFF; DNA: TGTGCCAGCAGTTTGAGGCGGGGGGCCCACAATGAGCAGTTCTTC
J: TRBJ2-5; size: .; V: TRBV18; D: .; CDR3: CASSPYQETQYF; DNA: TGTGCCAGCTCCCCCTACCAAGAGACCCAGTACTTC
J: TRBJ2-3; size: .; V: TRBV2; D: TRBD2; CDR3: CASSELAGHRSSTDTQYF; DNA: TGTGCCAGCAGCGAACTAGCGGGGCACCGGTCTAGCACAGATACGCAGTATTTT
J: TRBJ2-7; size: once; V: TRBV19; D: .; CDR3: CASSIGGVPNYEQYF; DNA: TGTGCCAGTAGTATAGGGGGCGTCCCCAACTACGAGCAGTACTTC
J: TRBJ1-1; size: .; V: TRBV18; D: .; CDR3: CASSPSGFTEAFF; DNA: TGTGCCAGCTCACCTTCAGGGTTCACTGAAGCTTTCTTT
J: TRBJ1-2; size: .; V: TRBV27; D: .; CDR3: CASSPRGYGYTF; DNA: TGTGCCAGCAGTCCCCGAGGCTATGGCTACACCTTC
J: TRBJ2-5; size: .; V: TRBV5-1; D: .; CDR3: CASSLQGPLETQYF; DNA: TGCGCCAGCAGCTTGCAGGGTCCCTTAGAGACCCAGTACTTC